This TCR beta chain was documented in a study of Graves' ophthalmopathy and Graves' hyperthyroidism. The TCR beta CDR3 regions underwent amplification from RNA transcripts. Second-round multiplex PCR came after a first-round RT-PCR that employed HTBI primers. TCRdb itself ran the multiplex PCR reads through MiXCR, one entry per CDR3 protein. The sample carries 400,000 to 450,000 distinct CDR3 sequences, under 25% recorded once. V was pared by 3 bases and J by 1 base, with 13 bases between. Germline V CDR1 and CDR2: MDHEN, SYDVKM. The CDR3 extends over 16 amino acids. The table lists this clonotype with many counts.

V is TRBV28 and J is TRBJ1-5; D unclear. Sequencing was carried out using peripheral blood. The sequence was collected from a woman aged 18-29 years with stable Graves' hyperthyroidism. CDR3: CASSFRQGKSNQPQHF. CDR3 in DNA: TGTGCCAGCAGTTTTCGGCAAGGGAAAAGCAATCAGCCCCAGCATTTT.